Each of the 8 T cell receptor beta chains below was sequenced from the same sample in a study of cytomegalovirus exposure and HLA in healthy donors. PCR employed 60 Vbeta and 13 Jbeta primers. Only in-frame clones appear in the TCRdb table, and some are missing; sequencing was by immunoSEQ multiplex PCR. This repertoire shows about 120,000 clones, around 80% found once; its top ten account for more than 1%. Input material: PBMCs. The receptors were gathered from a female donor in good health and CMV-seronegative.

The gene calls are TRBV7-9 and TRBJ2-5, with 7 bases aligning to TRBD2. CDR3 length equals 15 residues. V shed 1 base and J 4 bases; nucleotides not matched to a gene: 6. Germline V gene data show CDR1 as SEHNR and CDR2 as FQNEAQ (reference sequence). The CDR3 nucleotides read TGTGCCAGCAGCTTAGGACTAGCCGTCGTAGAGACCCAGTACTTC. It yields the protein CASSLGLAVVETQYF.

This clone has more than one count but fewer than ten. The gene calls are TRBV30 and TRBJ2-1; D possibly corresponds to TRBD1 (5 bases). This CDR3 has 12 residues. The germline gives CDR1 GTSNPN, CDR2 SVGIG (reference sequence). Trimming stripped 1 base from V and 9 bases from J, with 10 bases between. CDR3 DNA: TGTGCCTGGAGTGACAATAGGGGTGAGCAGTTCTTC. As protein: CAWSDNRGEQFF.

J is TRBJ1-1 and V is TRBV9; D is undetermined. The length of the CDR3 is 14 residues. Germline loops: CDR1 SGDLS, CDR2 YYNGEE. V gave up 0 bases and J gave up 4 bases, with 10 bases separating them. The CDR3 spells CASSVGTMSTEAFF. DNA for the CDR3: TGTGCCAGCAGCGTAGGAACGATGAGCACTGAAGCTTTCTTT.

The chain joins TRBV6-1 to TRBJ2-7; unclear D gene. Trimming stripped 3 bases from V and 0 bases from J, with 12 bases between. CDR1 is MNHNS and CDR2 is SASEGT in the germline V gene. CDR3 length equals 15 residues. CDR3 nucleotide sequence: TGTGCCAGCAGTGAGCCCCGAACAGTCTCCTACGAGCAGTACTTC. This codes for CASSEPRTVSYEQYF.

The chain joins TRBV6-4 to TRBJ2-1; TRBD2 is a possible D gene (5 bases). Germline V gene sequence: CDR1 MRHNA, CDR2 SNTAGT. The V gene lost 6 bases and the J gene lost 2 bases, with 14 bases spanning the gap. The CDR3 sequence is 15 residues long. In DNA form, the CDR3 reads TGTGCCAGCAGGCCCACTAGTAGCGCCTACAATGAGCAGTTCTTC. This translates into CASRPTSSAYNEQFF.

V usage is TRBV7-9 and J usage is TRBJ2-7; 9 bases align to TRBD2. Looked up from germline, CDR1 is SEHNR and CDR2 is FQNEAQ (reference sequence). J was trimmed by 2 bases and V by 5 bases; bases with no gene match: 10. This CDR3 has 16 amino acids. CDR3: CASSPTFRGGAYEQYF. CDR3 sequence (DNA): TGTGCCAGCAGCCCCACGTTCCGCGGGGGGGCCTACGAGCAGTACTTC. Complete variable domain (other parts from reference TRBV7-9 and TRBJ2-7): DTGVSQNPRHKITKRGQNVTFRCDPISEHNRLYWYRQTLGQGPEFLTYFQNEAQLEKSRLLSDRFSAERPKGSFSTLEIQRTEQGDSAMYLCASSPTFRGGAYEQYFGPGTRLTVT.

This chain joins TRBV6-6 and TRBJ2-5, with 11 bases fitting TRBD2. CDR1 is MNHNY and CDR2 is SVGAGI in the germline V gene (reference sequence). With 4 bases clipped from V and 4 bases from J, the junction kept 5 bases outside the gene matches. The CDR3 runs to 15 residues. The CDR3, as DNA: TGTGCCAGCAGTTTCGCCGGGACTAGCGGAGAGACCCAGTACTTC. Translation gives CASSFAGTSGETQYF.

The V gene is TRBV27, the J gene TRBJ2-7; 8 positions match TRBD2. CDR3 length: 15 residues. V was pared by 7 bases and J by 3 bases, with 11 bases of the junction left unmatched. Germline lookup yields CDR1 MNHEY and CDR2 SMNVEV (reference sequence). This chain's CDR3 is CASKFGAGGIYEQYF. As DNA, the CDR3 is TGTGCCAGCAAATTTGGGGCGGGAGGAATCTACGAGCAGTACTTC.